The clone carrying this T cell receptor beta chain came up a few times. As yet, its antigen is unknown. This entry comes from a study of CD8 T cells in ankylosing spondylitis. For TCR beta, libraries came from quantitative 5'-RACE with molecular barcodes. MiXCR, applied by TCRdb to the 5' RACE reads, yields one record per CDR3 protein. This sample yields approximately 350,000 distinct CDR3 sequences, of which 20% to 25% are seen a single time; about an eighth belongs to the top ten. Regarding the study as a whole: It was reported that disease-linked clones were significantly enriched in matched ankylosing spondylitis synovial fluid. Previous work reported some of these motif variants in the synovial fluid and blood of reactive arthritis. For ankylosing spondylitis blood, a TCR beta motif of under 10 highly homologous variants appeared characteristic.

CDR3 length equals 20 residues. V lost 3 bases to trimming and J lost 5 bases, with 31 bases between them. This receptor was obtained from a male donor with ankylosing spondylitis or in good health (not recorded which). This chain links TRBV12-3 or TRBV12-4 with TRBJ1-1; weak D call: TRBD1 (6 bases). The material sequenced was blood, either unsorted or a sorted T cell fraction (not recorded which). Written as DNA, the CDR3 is TGTGCCAGCAGTTTCCCTAGCGGCGGGACACCTCAAGGCTGGGGGACTGAAGCTTTCTTT. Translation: CASSFPSGGTPQGWGTEAFF.